One T cell receptor (beta chain) is described in this entry. No antigen is known for it. The germline V gene has CDR1 LNHDA and CDR2 SQIVND (reference sequence). The J segment lost 1 base and the V segment lost 5 bases, leaving 12 bases of the junction unmatched. This CDR3 is 17 amino acids long. The sort gate was single viable CD3+CD4+CD8-CD45RO+ cells for memory CD4+ T cells. CMV serostatus came from serum IgG against pp150, pp28, p38, p52. Positive selection with CD4 microbeads enriched total CD4+ T cells. This entry belongs to a study of memory CD4+ T cells and cytomegalovirus serostatus. Authors' processing steps: Out-of-frame sequences were removed, leaving 2,204,828 distinct TCRbeta sequences. Sequenced by immunoSEQ multiplex PCR; TCRdb stores in-frame clones only, minus some. That table furnishes V, J and clone size, whereas the DNA furnished D and trimming. The profile shows tens of thousands of clones, over 60% of them singletons.

General observations from the study: CD4+ memory repertoires contained 67 of 164 reported CMV TCRbeta sequences.

The source of this sequence is an adult in good health and CMV-seronegative. The sample consisted of memory CD4+ T cells from blood. The J gene is TRBJ1-1, the V gene TRBV19, with 8 nucleotides matching TRBD1. The CDR3 coding sequence is TGTGCCAGTAGTTCGGACGACAGGGGTATGGGGAACACTGAAGCTTTCTTT. Its translation is CASSSDDRGMGNTEAFF.